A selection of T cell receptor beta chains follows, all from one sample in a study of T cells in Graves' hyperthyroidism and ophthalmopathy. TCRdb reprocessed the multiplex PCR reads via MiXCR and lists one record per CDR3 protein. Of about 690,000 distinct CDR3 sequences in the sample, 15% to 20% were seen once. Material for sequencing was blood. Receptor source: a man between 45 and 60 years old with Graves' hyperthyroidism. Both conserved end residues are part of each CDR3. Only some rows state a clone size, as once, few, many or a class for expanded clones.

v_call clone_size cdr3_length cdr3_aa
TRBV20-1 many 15 CSARDQGVTYNEQFF
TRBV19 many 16 CASSMIPGQGTDTQYF
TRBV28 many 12 CASSFPIREQFF
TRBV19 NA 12 CASRVSDTEAFF
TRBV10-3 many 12 CALGSGANVLTF
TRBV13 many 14 CASSRGGQAYEQYF
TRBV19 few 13 CASTQSGFGELFF
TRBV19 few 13 CASSIRPHYGYTF
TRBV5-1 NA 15 CASTLSGEGPNEQFF
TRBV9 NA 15 CASSVAVDIRAEQYF
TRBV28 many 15 CASSTVLQVTSEQYF
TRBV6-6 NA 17 CASSYLRAGGVEDTQYF
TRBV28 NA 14 CASSPSRIQYEQYF
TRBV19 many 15 CASKVRDAGYNEQFF
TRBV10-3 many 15 CAISGENPGANVLTF
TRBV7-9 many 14 CASSQTGGDSPLHF
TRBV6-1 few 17 CASSVDRDTATNEKLFF
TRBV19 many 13 CASSGGVSYEQYF
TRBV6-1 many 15 CASSPSGVGNQPQHF
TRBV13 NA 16 CASSPSSGTGLSEAFF
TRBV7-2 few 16 CASSQLYRDTSYEQYF
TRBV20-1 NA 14 CSATHRRLQETQYF
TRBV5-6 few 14 CASSLRQGLDEQYF
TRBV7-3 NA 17 CASSLPPGTGKDTEAFF
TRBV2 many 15 CASSEFRTNPYGYTF
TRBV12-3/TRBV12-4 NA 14 CASSFRVAEQPQHF
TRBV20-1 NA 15 CSALTGTAYGNTIYF
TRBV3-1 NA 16 CASSQDDLQGARGYTF
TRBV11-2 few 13 CASSPRGTYEQYF